Here is one T cell receptor (beta chain) with its context. Its cognate antigen has yet to be identified. No base quality values were provided; no much bigger clone lies one nucleotide off. The data derive from a study of response to subunit inactivated influenza vaccine (dated by TCRdb to the late 2010s). The study in broad terms: Deep quantitative T cell receptor repertoire profiling was used in the study to track responses to a trivalent subunit inactivated influenza vaccine.

Beyond this particular receptor, the publication reports: The authors proposed that each seasonal influenza vaccination may bring in only a limited number of new T cells.

The protocol used for the library was RT-PCR. Sequenced using an Illumina HiSeq 2500. Through fastp at Q25 and MiXCR, TCRdb rebuilt clones from the public reads, retaining in-frame beta chains. Rows matching on CDR3 protein sequence are summarized as one entry with the most common DNA and genes. The sample profile shows around 500,000 distinct CDR3 sequences; 9.5% to 13% of them were found once. 9.5% to 15% of the sample belongs to the ten largest clones. The label giving this sample's time point can be read as: 45 days after influenza vaccine administration. The sequences come from PBMCs from blood, collected more than 35 days after vaccination. The clonotype comes from a man aged 50 to 59 who received an inactivated influenza vaccine. Donor details come from another sample of the same person, matched by shared clones.

The CDR3 in this case is CSVGGLAGYKDEQYF. Read as DNA, the sequence is TGCAGCGTGGGGGGACTAGCGGGATACAAGGACGAGCAGTACTTC. The receptor chain draws on TRBV29-1 and TRBJ2-7, and TRBD2 aligns with 13 junction nucleotides. Taken from the germline V gene, the CDR1 and CDR2 loops are SQVTM and ANQGSEA. The CDR3 contains 15 residues, cysteine and phenylalanine counted. Only CDR3 DNA is held: 45 bases, read in frame from base 1. After removal of 6 bases from V and 5 bases from J, the junction retains 10 bases not matched to a gene.